This T cell receptor beta chain was obtained from a study of shared clonotypes between healthy human individuals. This clone showed up just once. The sample holds other DNA sequences that translate to the same CDR3. Replicate sorted-subset PCRs were loaded with around 210 ng DNA, 31,000 or so T cell genomes. Sequencing was performed with immunoSEQ multiplex PCR; in TCRdb, only in-frame clones are kept and a portion is missing. Of about 2.4 million clones listed, 93% are singletons. The CDR3 is made up of 13 amino acids. Trimming shortened V by 0 bases and J by 4 bases, and 4 bases separated the two germline ends. Germline V gene sequence: CDR1 MNHEY, CDR2 SVGAGI.

Material for sequencing was naive CD4+ T cells from PBMCs. The sample's subset: CD45RA+ positively selected. V usage is TRBV6-5 and J usage is TRBJ1-5; D not resolved. The clonotype originates from a man between 18 and 29 years old in good health. Some clones in this sample may be carry-over from other donors' samples. The CDR3 bases are TGTGCCAGCAGTTACTCGCATAATCAGCCCCAGCATTTT. Protein sequence: CASSYSHNQPQHF.